The text below deals with one T cell receptor beta chain. The CDR3 consists of 17 residues. V gave up 4 bases and J gave up 6 bases, with 23 bases separating them. CDR1 is SGDLS and CDR2 is YYNGEE in the germline V gene. These data come from a study of blood T cell repertoires in COVID-19. Looking at the study overall: The United States, Italy and Spain were the sources of the acute and convalescent COVID-19 samples.

Measured with immunoSEQ multiplex PCR; TCRdb has only the in-frame clones, and not every one. The repertoire holds 300,000 or so clones, with approximately 88% as singletons. This chain connects TRBV9 to TRBJ2-1; D perhaps matches TRBD2 (6 bases). The receptor comes from a man between 18 and 35 years old who had recovered from COVID-19. Sequencing used peripheral blood. This CDR3 is CASSPLVRDFNPNEQFF. CDR3 coding DNA: TGTGCCAGCAGCCCTTTAGTCCGGGACTTCAATCCCAATGAGCAGTTCTTC.